This T cell receptor (beta chain) was observed in a study of CD8 T cells in Susac syndrome. V was shortened by 0 bases and J by 11 bases, with 17 bases between the two germline ends. The length of the CDR3 is 15 residues. The germline V gene encodes CDR1 MNHEY and CDR2 SMNVEV (reference sequence). When the RNA was reverse transcribed, random hexamers were used with an input of roughly 0.45 to 1 ug. TCRdb fed the immunoSEQ multiplex PCR reads into MiXCR, producing one record per CDR3 protein. The sample records about 140,000 distinct CDR3 sequences, around 96% being singletons. This TCR came from a human donor with multiple sclerosis. The chain links TRBV27 to TRBJ1-5; possibly TRBD1 for D (5 bases). The sequencing sample was made of CD4+ T cells from PBMCs. This CDR3 reads CASSLSLGPKKAQHF. CDR3 DNA: TGTGCCAGCAGTTTATCGTTGGGACCTAAAAAGGCCCAGCATTTT.